The subject of this entry is one TCR beta chain. Its antigen is still unknown. This sample was included in a study of shared clonotypes between healthy human individuals. Findings of the study overall: Researchers sampled only blood; tissue repertoires likely differ.

Sequencing was performed with immunoSEQ multiplex PCR; in TCRdb, only in-frame clones are kept and a portion is missing. Among under 2,500,000 clones, about 94% were seen once, and the ten largest hold less than 0.15%. This CDR3 is built from 16 residues. V shed 2 bases and J shed 0 bases, with 12 bases lying between them. Germline V gene lookup returns CDR1 SGDLS and CDR2 YYNGEE. Each of the donors was a healthy adult who was HIV-negative and had not had a recent acute infection or vaccination. The chain combines TRBV9 with TRBJ2-1; D may be TRBD2 (6 bases). Sequencing was done on a sample of naive CD4+ T cells sorted from blood. Subset described: CD45RA+ positively selected. The sequence was collected from a man younger than 35 in good health. CDR3 amino acids: CASSVLAHSSYNEQFF. Written as DNA, the CDR3 is TGTGCCAGCAGCGTTCTAGCGCATAGCTCCTACAATGAGCAGTTCTTC.